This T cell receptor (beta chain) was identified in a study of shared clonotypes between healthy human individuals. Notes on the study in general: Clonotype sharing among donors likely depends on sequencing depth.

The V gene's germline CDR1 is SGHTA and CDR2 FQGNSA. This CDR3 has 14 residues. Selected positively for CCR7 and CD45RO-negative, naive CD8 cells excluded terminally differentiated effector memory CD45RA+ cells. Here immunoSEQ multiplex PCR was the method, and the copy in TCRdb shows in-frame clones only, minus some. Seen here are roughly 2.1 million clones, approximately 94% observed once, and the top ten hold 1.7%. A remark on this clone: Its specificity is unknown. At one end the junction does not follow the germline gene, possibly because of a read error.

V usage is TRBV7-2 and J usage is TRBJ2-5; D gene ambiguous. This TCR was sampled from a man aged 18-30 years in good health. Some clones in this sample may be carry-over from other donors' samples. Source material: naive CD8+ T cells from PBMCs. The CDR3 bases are TGTGCCAGCCGCTTACGAAACCCCCAAGAGACCCAGTACTTC. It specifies CASRLRNPQETQYF.